This passage covers 24 T cell receptor beta chains from one sample sequenced in a study of T-cell memory formation after mild COVID-19. TCRdb passed the 5' RACE reads through MiXCR, listing each CDR3 protein once. The sample consists of 300,000 to 350,000 distinct CDR3 sequences, approximately 19% of them appearing once. The sequenced material came from PBMCs or a T cell subset sorted from them (not recorded which). These receptors all come from a man between 18 and 35 years old who had mild COVID-19 (a few samples of this study predate the infection). Cell type and time point are not known.

This clonotype has at least ten counts. This sequence joins TRBV27 and TRBJ2-7, with 11 bases fitting TRBD2. V lost 8 bases to trimming and J lost 0 bases; unmatched junction nucleotides: 9. CDR3 size: 16 residues. Germline CDR1 is MNHEY and CDR2 is SMNVEV (reference sequence). CDR3 DNA sequence: TGTGCCAGCGCATCCGGGCTAGCGGGGGGCTCCTACGAGCAGTACGTC. Its translation is CASASGLAGGSYEQYV.

This clonotype was counted many times. The V gene is TRBV6-1, the J gene TRBJ2-1; 9 nucleotides match TRBD2. CDR3 length: 15 amino acids. Trimming cost V 2 bases and J 9 bases; bases outside gene matches: 8. Germline assignment: CDR1 MNHNS and CDR2 SASEGT. The CDR3 is CASSEQAGGPSEQFF. The DNA of the CDR3 is TGTGCCAGCAGTGAACAGGCGGGGGGGCCGAGTGAGCAGTTCTTC.

The gene calls are TRBV4-3 and TRBJ2-7, with 7 bases aligning to TRBD2. V dropped 4 bases and J dropped 2; count of bases not matched to a gene: 11. The germline V gene encodes CDR1 LGHNA and CDR2 YSLEER. CDR3 length: 16 amino acids. Here the CDR3 DNA reads TGCGCCAGCAGCCGAGCGGGACTGACTGAAACCTACGAGCAGTACTTC. Protein: CASSRAGLTETYEQYF.

The chain joins TRBV6-2 or TRBV6-3 to TRBJ1-3; D gene unclear. Germline loops: CDR1 MNHEY, CDR2 SVGEGT. The CDR3 runs 15 residues. V gave up 3 bases and J gave up 4 bases, with 13 bases separating them. DNA for the CDR3: TGTGCCAGCAGTTATGACTGGCAACGGGGAAACACCATATATTTT. It encodes CASSYDWQRGNTIYF.

This clonotype was seen a handful of times. V gene TRBV21-1 combines with J gene TRBJ1-2; the table assigns TRBD1, which was not confirmed against the DNA. TRBV21-1 counts as a pseudogene. CDR3 size: 16 residues. CDR3 loop: CASNPQGALSNYGYTF. The DNA for the CDR3 is TGTGCCAGCAACCCCCAAGGGGCTTTATCCAACTATGGCTACACCTTC.

The rearrangement uses TRBV5-5 and TRBJ2-1; D is ambiguous. The V gene lost 5 bases and the J gene lost 6 bases, with 12 bases spanning the gap. Germline V CDR1 and CDR2: SGHKS, YYEKEE (reference sequence). The CDR3 is made up of 13 amino acids. The CDR3 loop reads CASRPGPGNEQFF. Here the CDR3 DNA reads TGTGCCAGCAGGCCGGGCCCTGGCAATGAGCAGTTCTTC.

This clonotype was picked up many times. This chain joins TRBV5-1 and TRBJ1-3, with unresolved D. Trimming pared 1 base from V and 0 bases from J, leaving 14 bases between. Germline CDR1 reads SGHRS; CDR2 reads YFSETQ. CDR3 size: 17 residues. CDR3 in amino acids: CASSLNGDRSSGNTIYF. The CDR3 DNA reads TGCGCCAGCAGCTTGAATGGGGATCGCAGCTCTGGAAACACCATATATTTT. The full variable domain, rest sourced from reference TRBV5-1 and TRBJ1-3, is KAGVTQTPRYLIKTRGQQVTLSCSPISGHRSVSWYQQTPGQGLQFLFEYFSETQRNKGNFPGRFSGRQFSNSRSEMNVSTLELGDSALYLCASSLNGDRSSGNTIYFGEGSWLTVV.

In this sample, this clonotype turned up a few times. The J gene is TRBJ2-1, the V gene TRBV4-3; 8 nucleotides agree with TRBD2. Germline V gene sequence: CDR1 LGHNA, CDR2 YSLEER. The CDR3 runs 19 residues. The ends lost 0 bases at V and 2 bases at J; junction bases unmatched: 12. The CDR3 sequence: CASSQDGARKRGPYNEQFF. The CDR3 DNA sequence: TGCGCCAGCAGCCAAGACGGGGCGCGTAAGCGGGGGCCCTACAATGAGCAGTTCTTC.

This clonotype has just a few counts. V is TRBV25-1 and J is TRBJ2-3; TRBD1 is a possible D gene (5 bases). The V gene lost 3 bases and the J gene lost 0 bases, with 7 bases spanning the gap. The CDR3 runs to 14 residues. The germline V gene encodes CDR1 MGHDK and CDR2 SYGVNS. The CDR3 is CASSDGHSTDTQYF. The CDR3 DNA follows: TGTGCCAGCAGTGACGGACATAGCACAGATACGCAGTATTTT. Complete variable domain (other parts from reference TRBV25-1 and TRBJ2-3): EADIYQTPRYLVIGTGKKITLECSQTMGHDKMYWYQQDPGMELHLIHYSYGVNSTEKGDLSSESTVSRIRTEHFPLTLESARPSHTSQYLCASSDGHSTDTQYFGPGTRLTVL.

V is TRBV4-3 and J is TRBJ2-5; no firm D call. Per the germline V gene, CDR1 is LGHNA and CDR2 is YSLEER. The germline V and J ends were trimmed by 1 base and 8 bases, with 17 bases remaining between them. CDR3 length: 15 residues. CDR3 protein: CASSQAGPGPPTQYF. DNA for the CDR3: TGCGCCAGCAGCCAAGCGGGTCCAGGTCCCCCAACCCAGTACTTC.

This clonotype was detected a few times. The chain carries TRBV12-3 or TRBV12-4 and TRBJ2-7, with D possibly called TRBD1 or TRBD2 (6 bases each). V lost 9 bases to trimming and J lost 3 bases, with 18 bases between them. This CDR3 region has 14 residues. This CDR3 is CASGGADRFYEQYF. The CDR3 DNA is TGTGCCAGTGGAGGGGCGGACAGATTCTACGAGCAGTACTTC.

This clonotype was recorded at least ten times. The V and J genes are TRBV29-1 and TRBJ2-5, with D tentatively TRBD2 (5 bases). This CDR3 is 12 amino acids long. Germline V CDR1 and CDR2: SQVTM, ANQGSEA. Trimming took off 4 bases at V and 1 base at J, with 7 bases between the two ends. The CDR3 is CSVGRSQETQYF. CDR3 nucleotides: TGCAGCGTTGGGAGGAGCCAAGAGACCCAGTACTTC.

V gene TRBV12-3 or TRBV12-4 combines with J gene TRBJ1-5, with 9 positions matching TRBD1. The CDR3 spans 16 residues. The trim removed 1 base at V and 1 base at J, leaving 2 bases unmatched. This chain's CDR3 is CASSLGTGESNQPQHF. The CDR3 region has the DNA TGTGCCAGCAGTTTAGGGACAGGGGAGAGCAATCAGCCCCAGCATTTT.

This clonotype was seen repeatedly, ten times or more. The V gene is TRBV28, the J gene TRBJ2-5, with 7 bases matching TRBD1. The V gene end was trimmed by 6 bases and the J gene end by 4 bases; junction bases not matched to a gene: 8. Germline V gene lookup returns CDR1 MDHEN and CDR2 SYDVKM. The CDR3 is 14 residues long. The CDR3 nucleotides read TGTGCCAGCAGCCGTACAGGGGCCATAGAGACCCAGTACTTC. This sequence encodes CASSRTGAIETQYF.

This clonotype was observed a handful of times. V gene TRBV6-5 combines with J gene TRBJ1-2; 10 bases are shared with TRBD1. This CDR3 is 14 amino acids long. The trim removed 6 bases at V and 4 bases at J, leaving 5 bases unmatched. Germline V gene data show CDR1 as MNHEY and CDR2 as SVGAGI. CDR3 sequence: CASRSGQGSYGYTF. Written as DNA, the CDR3 is TGTGCCAGCAGGTCGGGACAGGGGAGCTATGGCTACACCTTC.

The CDR3 is CASSLEPGAYGYTF. The DNA for the CDR3 is TGTGCCAGCAGCTTGGAGCCGGGGGCCTATGGCTACACCTTC. The chain is built from TRBV5-6 and TRBJ1-2; D is perhaps TRBD1 (6 bases). The CDR3 totals 14 residues. Germline loops: CDR1 SGHDT, CDR2 YYEEEE. The V end was cut by 0 bases, the J end by 4 bases, with 10 bases between.

There are a few counts of this clonotype. The chain combines TRBV20-1 with TRBJ2-1; D tentatively reads TRBD1 or TRBD2 (6 bases each). Germline loops: CDR1 DFQATT, CDR2 SNEGSKA (reference sequence). V was trimmed by 3 bases and J by 7 bases, leaving 22 bases between them. The CDR3 length is 16 residues. CDR3 residues: CSARPAERGPGNEQFF. In nucleotides, the CDR3 is TGCAGTGCTAGGCCGGCCGAACGGGGGCCTGGGAATGAGCAGTTCTTC.

This clonotype was counted a few times. V and J are TRBV12-3 or TRBV12-4 and TRBJ1-1; 10 nucleotides agree with TRBD1. The CDR3 has 13 residues. V shed 3 bases and J 7 bases; nucleotides not matched to a gene: 2. The CDR3 DNA reads TGTGCCAGCAGTTTCGGACAGGGGGTTGAAGCTTTCTTT. Protein: CASSFGQGVEAFF.

V usage is TRBV5-1 and J usage is TRBJ2-3; D is unclear. The CDR3 loop spans 13 amino acids. From germline, CDR1 is SGHRS and CDR2 YFSETQ. The germline V and J ends were trimmed by 7 bases and 3 bases, with 12 bases remaining between them. CDR3 in DNA: TGCGCCAGCGCACGACCCGGGACAGATACGCAGTATTTT. Its translation: CASARPGTDTQYF.

This clonotype was seen many times. This chain links TRBV27 with TRBJ2-3; D is perhaps TRBD1 or TRBD2 (5 bases each). CDR3 length: 14 amino acids. The germline CDR1 and CDR2 sequences are MNHEY and SMNVEV (reference sequence). V shed 3 bases and J shed 4 bases, with 11 bases lying between them. The CDR3 loop is CASSFGVGADTQYF. In DNA, the CDR3 is TGTGCCAGCAGTTTTGGGGTGGGGGCAGATACGCAGTATTTT.

V and J are TRBV7-8 and TRBJ2-2; unclear D gene. Germline V gene lookup returns CDR1 SGHVS and CDR2 FQNEAQ. The CDR3 runs 15 residues. The germline V and J ends were trimmed by 5 bases and 2 bases, with 12 bases remaining between them. The CDR3 here is CASSTLTTNTGELFF. Written as DNA, the CDR3 is TGTGCCAGCAGCACCCTGACAACCAACACCGGGGAGCTGTTTTTT.

The chain employs TRBV5-1 and TRBJ2-5; D is possibly TRBD1 or TRBD2 (5 bases each). Germline assignment: CDR1 SGHRS and CDR2 YFSETQ. V dropped 2 bases and J dropped 5 bases, with 16 bases sitting between them. CDR3 length: 15 residues. The CDR3 DNA reads as TGCGCCAGCAGCTTCCGGGACCCCAATGGTGAGACCCAGTACTTC. This codes for CASSFRDPNGETQYF.

The chain combines TRBV20-1 with TRBJ1-2; 8 bases match TRBD1. Germline assignment: CDR1 DFQATT and CDR2 SNEGSKA (reference sequence). Germline trimming cut 6 bases from V and 5 bases from J; bases unmatched to any gene: 8. The CDR3 runs to 13 residues. The CDR3 nucleotides are TGCAGTGCCCTAAAACAGGGGGGTTATGGCTACACCTTC. It codes for CSALKQGGYGYTF.

This clonotype was found a few times. The V gene is TRBV5-6, the J gene TRBJ2-1, with D possibly being TRBD2 (5 bases). There are 15 residues in the CDR3. Trimming pared 0 bases from V and 7 bases from J, leaving 14 bases between. Per germline, CDR1 SGHDT and CDR2 YYEEEE. The DNA of the CDR3 is TGTGCCAGCAGCTTGGGGCGGGTCGGGGTAAATGAGCAGTTCTTC. It specifies CASSLGRVGVNEQFF.